This T cell receptor (beta chain) was documented in a study of cytotoxic CD8 clonotypes in ibrutinib-treated CLL. Study information: Mean values per sample were hundreds of thousands of productive templates and tens of thousands of productive rearrangements. The study, taken as a whole, reports: Clonality increased with ibrutinib response but returned toward baseline at progression.

Method: immunoSEQ multiplex PCR; TCRdb's copy keeps in-frame clones and lacks some. Of 250,000 to 350,000 clones detected, 65% to 85% appear once; the ten largest clones hold about 5.7%. In the case of this clone: What it binds is unknown.

Trimming took 3 bases from V and 15 from J; bases not matched to a gene: 6. Looked up from germline, CDR1 is DFQATT and CDR2 is SNEGSKA (reference sequence). The CDR3 loop spans 11 amino acids. This receptor was obtained from a human donor with chronic lymphocytic leukemia. This chain connects TRBV20-1 to TRBJ2-1; TRBD1 agrees at 9 bases. The sequenced sample was PBMCs, obtained at disease progression, from a patient treated with ibrutinib. The CDR3 is CSASPGQGGFF. The CDR3 region has the DNA TGCAGTGCTAGTCCGGGACAGGGTGGGTTCTTC.